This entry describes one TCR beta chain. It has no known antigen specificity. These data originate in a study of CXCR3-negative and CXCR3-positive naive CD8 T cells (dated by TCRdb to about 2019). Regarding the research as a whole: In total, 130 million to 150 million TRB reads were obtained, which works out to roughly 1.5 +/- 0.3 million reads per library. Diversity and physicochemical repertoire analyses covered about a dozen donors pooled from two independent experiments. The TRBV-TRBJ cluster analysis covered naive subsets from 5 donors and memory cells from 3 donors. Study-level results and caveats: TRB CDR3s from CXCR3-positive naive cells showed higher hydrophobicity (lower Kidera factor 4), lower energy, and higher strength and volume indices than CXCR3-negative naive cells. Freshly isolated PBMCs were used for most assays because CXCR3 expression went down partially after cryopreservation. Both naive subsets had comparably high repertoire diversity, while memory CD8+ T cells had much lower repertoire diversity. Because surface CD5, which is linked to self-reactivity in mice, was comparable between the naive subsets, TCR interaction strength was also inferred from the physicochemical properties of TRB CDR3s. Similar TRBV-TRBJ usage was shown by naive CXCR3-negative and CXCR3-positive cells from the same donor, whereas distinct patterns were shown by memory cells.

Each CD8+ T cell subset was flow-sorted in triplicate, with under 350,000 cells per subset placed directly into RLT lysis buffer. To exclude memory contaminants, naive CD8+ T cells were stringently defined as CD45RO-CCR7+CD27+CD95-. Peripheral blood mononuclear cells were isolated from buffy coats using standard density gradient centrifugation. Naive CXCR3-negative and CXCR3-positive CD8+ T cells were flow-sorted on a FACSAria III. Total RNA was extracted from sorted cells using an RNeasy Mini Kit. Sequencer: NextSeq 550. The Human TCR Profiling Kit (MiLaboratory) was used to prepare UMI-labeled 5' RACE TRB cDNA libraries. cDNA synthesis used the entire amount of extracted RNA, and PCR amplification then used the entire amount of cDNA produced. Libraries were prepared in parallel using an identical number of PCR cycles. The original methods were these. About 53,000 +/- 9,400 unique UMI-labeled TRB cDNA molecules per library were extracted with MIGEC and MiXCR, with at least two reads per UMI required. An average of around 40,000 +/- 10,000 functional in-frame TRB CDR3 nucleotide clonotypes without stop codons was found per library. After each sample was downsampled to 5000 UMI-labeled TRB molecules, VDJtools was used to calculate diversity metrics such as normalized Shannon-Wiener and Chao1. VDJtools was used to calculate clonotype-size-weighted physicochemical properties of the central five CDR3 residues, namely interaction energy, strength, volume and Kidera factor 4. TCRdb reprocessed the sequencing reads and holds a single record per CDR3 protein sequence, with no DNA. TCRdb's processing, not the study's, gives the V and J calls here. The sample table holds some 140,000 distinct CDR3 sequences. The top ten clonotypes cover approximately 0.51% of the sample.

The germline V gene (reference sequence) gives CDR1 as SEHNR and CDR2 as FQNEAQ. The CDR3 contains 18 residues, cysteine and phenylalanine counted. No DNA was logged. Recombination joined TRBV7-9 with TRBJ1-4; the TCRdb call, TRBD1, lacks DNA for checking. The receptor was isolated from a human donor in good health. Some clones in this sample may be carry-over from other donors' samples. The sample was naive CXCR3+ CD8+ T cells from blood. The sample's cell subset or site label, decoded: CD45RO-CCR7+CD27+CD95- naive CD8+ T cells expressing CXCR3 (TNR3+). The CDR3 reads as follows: CASSPDLRGVSANEKLFF.